A single sample is the source of the 19 T cell receptor beta chains below, sequenced in a study of monozygotic twins with inflammatory bowel disease. TCRdb processed the 5' RACE reads again and assigns one entry to each CDR3 protein, with no DNA. This repertoire includes around 200,000 distinct CDR3 sequences. Sequenced input: blood. The receptor set was obtained from a human donor with ulcerative colitis or Crohn's disease, or a healthy co-twin of an affected twin (not recorded which).

This rearrangement joins TRBV7-6 to TRBJ1-6; the D call of TRBD1 rests on TCRdb alone, since no DNA is present to check it. Germline V gene sequence: CDR1 SGHVS, CDR2 FNYEAQ. CDR3 size: 11 residues. This chain's CDR3 is CASSNRGSLHF.

The rearrangement links TRBV6-6 to TRBJ2-2. There are 12 residues in the CDR3. Germline CDR1 is MNHNY and CDR2 is SVGAGI (reference sequence). The CDR3 here is CASSSTTGELFF.

V and J are TRBV3-1 and TRBJ1-3. The CDR3 spans 13 residues. Germline V gives CDR1 LGHDT, CDR2 YNNKEL (reference sequence). The CDR3 protein is CASSQVAGNTIYF.

The chain links TRBV5-5 to TRBJ2-1; TCRdb's D call of TRBD2 is untestable without DNA. The CDR3 runs to 16 residues. Germline CDR1 and CDR2: SGHKS and YYEKEE (reference sequence). CDR3: CASRQGLAGDYNEQFF. The full variable domain, rest sourced from reference TRBV5-5 and TRBJ2-1, is DAGVTQSPTHLIKTRGQQVTLRCSPISGHKSVSWYQQVLGQGPQFIFQYYEKEERGRGNFPDRFSARQFPNYSSELNVNALLLGDSALYLCASRQGLAGDYNEQFFGPGTRLTVL.

The gene calls are TRBV10-2 and TRBJ2-6; TCRdb gives TRBD1 as the D gene, but with no DNA this cannot be confirmed. CDR1 and CDR2 from the germline V gene are WSHSY and SAAADI. The CDR3 is 16 residues long. The CDR3 reads CASSDRGASGANVLTF.

The J gene is TRBJ2-3, the V gene TRBV9. The V gene's germline CDR1 is SGDLS and CDR2 YYNGEE. The CDR3 contains 15 residues. The CDR3 protein is CASSVSTSSTDTQYF.

The chain couples TRBV10-3 to TRBJ2-1; the TRBD2 assignment by TCRdb is unverifiable without DNA. This CDR3 has 15 residues. The germline V gene encodes CDR1 ENHRY and CDR2 SYGVKD. CDR3 residues: CAISELAGGQGEQFF.

This chain joins TRBV3-1 and TRBJ2-2. Germline V gene sequence: CDR1 LGHDT, CDR2 YNNKEL (reference sequence). The CDR3 covers 14 residues. Here the CDR3 reads CASSYGSSGGELFF.

V gene TRBV25-1 combines with J gene TRBJ1-2. The CDR3 has 13 amino acids. The V gene's germline CDR1 is MGHDK and CDR2 SYGVNS. CDR3 sequence reads: CASSELTGYGYTF.

J is TRBJ1-5 and V is TRBV20-1; TCRdb's D call, TRBD1, is unchecked because there is no DNA. CDR1 is DFQATT and CDR2 is SNEGSKA in the germline V gene (reference sequence). CDR3 length: 15 amino acids. CDR3 amino acids: CSARRGQGAGRPQHF.

The chain is built from TRBV12-3 or TRBV12-4 and TRBJ1-2; checking the TCRdb D call of TRBD1 is not possible without DNA. The CDR3 contains 13 residues. CDR3 residues: CASSLDTGTGYTF.

The chain recombines TRBV7-2 with TRBJ2-3; TCRdb's assignment of TRBD1 cannot be checked, as there is no DNA. Germline V lookup: CDR1 SGHTA, CDR2 FQGNSA. The CDR3 has 16 amino acids. Here the CDR3 reads CASSLVGTGGTDTQYF.

The J gene is TRBJ2-2, the V gene TRBV5-1; the TCRdb call, TRBD2, lacks DNA for checking. The V gene's germline CDR1 is SGHRS and CDR2 YFSETQ. CDR3 length equals 16 residues. The CDR3 is CASSLVVGGLAGELFF.

The gene calls are TRBV9 and TRBJ2-3; TCRdb calls TRBD1, which cannot be checked without DNA. Germline V lookup: CDR1 SGDLS, CDR2 YYNGEE. This CDR3 has 14 residues. The chain's CDR3 is CASSTGTPTDTQYF.

The J gene is TRBJ2-1, the V gene TRBV6-5; with no DNA, the TCRdb D assignment of TRBD2 cannot be verified. The CDR3 is 17 residues long. CDR1 and CDR2 from the germline V gene are MNHEY and SVGAGI. CDR3 loop: CASSSGTSGGVYNEQFF.

The V and J genes are TRBV5-1 and TRBJ1-2; TCRdb's assignment of TRBD1 cannot be checked, as there is no DNA. Germline assignment: CDR1 SGHRS and CDR2 YFSETQ. This CDR3 is built from 16 residues. CDR3: CASSWSGTEFNYGYTF.

V gene TRBV12-3 or TRBV12-4 combines with J gene TRBJ1-3; TCRdb gives TRBD1 as the D gene, but with no DNA this cannot be confirmed. This CDR3 has 15 amino acids. The CDR3 reads CASRPGIISGNTIYF.

V usage is TRBV5-1 and J usage is TRBJ2-1; TCRdb designates TRBD2, a call that cannot be tested without DNA. The V gene's germline CDR1 is SGHRS and CDR2 YFSETQ. This CDR3 spans 15 amino acids. The CDR3 spells CASSLLAGGGDEQFF.

CDR3 residues: CASSQDTGQGFREQYF. J is TRBJ2-7 and V is TRBV3-1; TCRdb's D gene call, TRBD1, goes unchecked for lack of DNA. The CDR3 is 16 amino acids. The germline CDR1 and CDR2 sequences are LGHDT and YNNKEL (reference sequence).